This T cell receptor (beta chain) is from a study of CD8+ T cells in alopecia areata. Across the whole study: Severity was scored as percentage of affected scalp area in treated patients.

It was cDNA, reverse transcribed from extracted RNA, that served as the sequencing template. Here immunoSEQ multiplex PCR was the method, and the copy in TCRdb shows in-frame clones only, minus some. The sample lists roughly 220,000 clones; approximately 72% were seen once. V shed 4 bases and J 4 bases; nucleotides not matched to a gene: 8. This CDR3 comprises 16 residues. CDR1 is SGHAT, CDR2 FQNNGV, per germline. General study points: In scalp and blood, many expanded lesional clones persisted during tofacitinib.

Treatment given: oral pan-JAK inhibitor, 5-10 mg twice daily. On this clone itself: Its matching antigen is unknown.

The origin of this receptor is a human donor with alopecia areata. The sequenced sample was CD4+ T cells sorted from blood, obtained around week 42, from a patient treated with tofacitinib. V usage is TRBV11-2 and J usage is TRBJ2-5; TRBD2 matches 11 bases. In nucleotides, the CDR3 is TGTGCCAGCAGCTCCTTTAGCGGGGGGGCCTCAGAGACCCAGTACTTC. Residues: CASSSFSGGASETQYF.